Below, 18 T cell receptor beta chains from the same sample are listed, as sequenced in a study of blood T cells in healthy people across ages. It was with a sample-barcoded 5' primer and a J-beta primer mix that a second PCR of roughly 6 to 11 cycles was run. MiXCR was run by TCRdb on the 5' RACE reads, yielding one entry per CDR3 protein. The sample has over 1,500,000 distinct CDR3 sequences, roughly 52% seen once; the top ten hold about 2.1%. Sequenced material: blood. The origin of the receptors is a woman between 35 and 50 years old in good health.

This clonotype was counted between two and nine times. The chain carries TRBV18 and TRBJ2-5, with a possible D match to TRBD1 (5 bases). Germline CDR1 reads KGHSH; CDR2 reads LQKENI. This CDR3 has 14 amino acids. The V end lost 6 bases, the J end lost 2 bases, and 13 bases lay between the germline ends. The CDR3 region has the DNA TGTGCCAGCTCGCCCAAGGGGCTTCAAGAGACCCAGTACTTC. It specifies CASSPKGLQETQYF.

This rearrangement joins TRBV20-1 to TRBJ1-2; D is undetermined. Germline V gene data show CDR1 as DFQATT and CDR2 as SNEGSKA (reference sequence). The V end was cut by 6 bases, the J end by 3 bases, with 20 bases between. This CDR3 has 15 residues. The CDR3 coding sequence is TGCAGTGCCCCGCGGCGGCGACCGGAATACTATGGCTACACCTTC. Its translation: CSAPRRRPEYYGYTF.

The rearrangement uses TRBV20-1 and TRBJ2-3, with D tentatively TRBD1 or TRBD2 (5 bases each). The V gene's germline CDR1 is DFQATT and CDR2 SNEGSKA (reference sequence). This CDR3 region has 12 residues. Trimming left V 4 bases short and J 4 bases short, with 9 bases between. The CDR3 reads CSAIREPDTQYF. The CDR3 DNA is TGCAGTGCTATCAGGGAGCCAGATACGCAGTATTTT.

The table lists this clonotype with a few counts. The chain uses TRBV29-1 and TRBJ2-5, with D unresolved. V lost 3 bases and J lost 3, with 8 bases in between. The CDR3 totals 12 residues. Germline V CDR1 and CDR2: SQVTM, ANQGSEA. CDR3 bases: TGCAGCGTTGATAGTCCGAAAGAGACCCAGTACTTC. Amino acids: CSVDSPKETQYF.

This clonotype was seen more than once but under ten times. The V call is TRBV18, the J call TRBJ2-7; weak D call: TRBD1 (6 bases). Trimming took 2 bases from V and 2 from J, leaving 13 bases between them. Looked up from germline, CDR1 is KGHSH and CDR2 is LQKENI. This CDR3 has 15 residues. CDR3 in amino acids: CASSPGAGVPYEQYF. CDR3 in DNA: TGTGCCAGCTCACCAGGCGCAGGGGTCCCCTACGAGCAGTACTTC.

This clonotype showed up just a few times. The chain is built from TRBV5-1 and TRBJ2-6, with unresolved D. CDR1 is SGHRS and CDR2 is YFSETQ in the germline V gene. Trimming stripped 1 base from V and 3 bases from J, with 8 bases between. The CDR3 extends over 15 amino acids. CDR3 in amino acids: CASSLSGNGANVLTF. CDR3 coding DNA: TGCGCCAGCAGCTTGTCTGGGAATGGGGCCAACGTCCTGACTTTC.

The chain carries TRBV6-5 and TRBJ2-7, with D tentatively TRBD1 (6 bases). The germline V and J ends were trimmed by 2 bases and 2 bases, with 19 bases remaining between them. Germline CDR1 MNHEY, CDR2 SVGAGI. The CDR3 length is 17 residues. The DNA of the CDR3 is TGTGCCAGCAGTTACGCGAAGACCGGGACACTAGCCTACGAGCAGTACTTC. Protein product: CASSYAKTGTLAYEQYF.

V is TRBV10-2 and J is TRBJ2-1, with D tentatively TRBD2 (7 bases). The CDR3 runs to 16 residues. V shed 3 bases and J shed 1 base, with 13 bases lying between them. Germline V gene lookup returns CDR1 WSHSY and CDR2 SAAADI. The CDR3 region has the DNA TGCGCCAGCAGTGAAATAGGGGGGGCGTCCTACAATGAGCAGTTCTTC. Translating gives CASSEIGGASYNEQFF.

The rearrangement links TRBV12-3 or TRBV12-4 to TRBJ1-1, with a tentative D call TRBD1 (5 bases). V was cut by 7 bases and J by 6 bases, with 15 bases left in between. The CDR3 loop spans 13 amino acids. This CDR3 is CASTRLRGAEAFF. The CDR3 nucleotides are TGTGCCAGCACTCGACTAAGGGGCGCTGAAGCTTTCTTT.

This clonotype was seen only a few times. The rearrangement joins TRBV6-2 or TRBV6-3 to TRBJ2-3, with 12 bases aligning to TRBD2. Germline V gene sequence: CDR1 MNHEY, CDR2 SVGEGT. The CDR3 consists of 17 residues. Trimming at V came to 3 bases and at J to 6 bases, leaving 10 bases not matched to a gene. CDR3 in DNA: TGTGCCAGCAGTTATCGAGTGACTAGCGGGGGACACGATACGCAGTATTTT. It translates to CASSYRVTSGGHDTQYF.

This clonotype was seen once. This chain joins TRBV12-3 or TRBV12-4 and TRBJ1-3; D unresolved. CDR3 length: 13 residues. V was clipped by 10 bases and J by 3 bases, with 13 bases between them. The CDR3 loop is CATRVLSGNTIYF. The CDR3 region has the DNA TGTGCCACCCGGGTTCTCAGTGGAAACACCATATATTTT.

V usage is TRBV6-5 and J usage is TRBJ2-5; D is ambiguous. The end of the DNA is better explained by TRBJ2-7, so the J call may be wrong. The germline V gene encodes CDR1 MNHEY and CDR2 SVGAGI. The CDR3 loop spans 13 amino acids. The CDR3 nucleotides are TGTGCCAGCAGTATCACATCAGGCTCCGAGCAGTACTTC. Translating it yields CASSITSGSEQYF.

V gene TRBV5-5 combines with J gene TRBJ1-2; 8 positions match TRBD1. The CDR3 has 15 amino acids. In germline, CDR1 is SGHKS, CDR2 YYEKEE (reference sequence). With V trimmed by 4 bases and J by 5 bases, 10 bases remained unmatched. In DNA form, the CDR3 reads TGTGCCAGCAGCGGAGGACAGGGAAGAAGGTATGGCTACACCTTC. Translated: CASSGGQGRRYGYTF.

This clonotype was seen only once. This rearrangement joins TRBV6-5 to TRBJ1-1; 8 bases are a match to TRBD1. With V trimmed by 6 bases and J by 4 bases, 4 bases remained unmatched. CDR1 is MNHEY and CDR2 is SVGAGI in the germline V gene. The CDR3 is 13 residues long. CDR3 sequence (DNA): TGTGCCAGCAGCATCGACAGGGGCACTGAAGCTTTCTTT. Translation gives CASSIDRGTEAFF.

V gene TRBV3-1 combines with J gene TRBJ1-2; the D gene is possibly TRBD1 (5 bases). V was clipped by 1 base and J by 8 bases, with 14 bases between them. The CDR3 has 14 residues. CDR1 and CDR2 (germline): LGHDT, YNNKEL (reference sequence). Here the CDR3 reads CASSQGRGSQGYTF. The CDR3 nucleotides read TGTGCCAGCAGCCAAGGCCGGGGCAGCCAGGGCTACACCTTC.

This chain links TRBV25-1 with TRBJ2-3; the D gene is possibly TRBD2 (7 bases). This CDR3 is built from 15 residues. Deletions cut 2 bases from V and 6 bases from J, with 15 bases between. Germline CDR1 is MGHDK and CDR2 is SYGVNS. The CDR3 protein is CASSERGAARDTQYF. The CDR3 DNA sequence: TGTGCCAGCAGTGAACGGGGGGCGGCCAGGGATACGCAGTATTTT.

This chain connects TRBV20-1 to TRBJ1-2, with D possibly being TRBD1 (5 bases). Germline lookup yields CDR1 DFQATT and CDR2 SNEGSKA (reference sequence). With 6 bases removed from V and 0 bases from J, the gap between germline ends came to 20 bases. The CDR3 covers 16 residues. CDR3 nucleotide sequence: TGCAGTGCCCTGGCAGGGAGTAGTCGAGCTAACTATGGCTACACCTTC. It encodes CSALAGSSRANYGYTF.

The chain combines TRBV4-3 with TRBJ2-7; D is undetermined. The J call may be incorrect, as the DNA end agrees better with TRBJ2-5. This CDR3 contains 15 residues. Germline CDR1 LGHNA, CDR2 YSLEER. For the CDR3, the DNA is TGCGCCAGCAGCCAAGGCCTCCTAACCCAAGAGACCCAGTACTTC. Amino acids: CASSQGLLTQETQYF.